The clone carrying this T cell receptor (beta chain) occurred many times. This specimen belongs to a study of T cells in Graves' hyperthyroidism and ophthalmopathy. TCR beta CDR3 regions were amplified from RNA. HTBI primers were the set used in a first-round RT-PCR of the TCR CDR3. From the multiplex PCR reads, TCRdb called clonotypes with MiXCR, one entry per CDR3 protein. The sample lists about 600,000 distinct CDR3 sequences; over 12% were seen once. Between the trimmed V and J ends, which lost 4 bases and 2 bases, there was a span of 13 bases. Per germline, CDR1 SGHRS and CDR2 YFSETQ. This CDR3 has 14 residues.

The specimen was blood. This chain joins TRBV5-1 and TRBJ2-7, with TRBD2 as a possible D gene (5 bases). The TCR comes from a woman between 18 and 29 years old with Graves' ophthalmopathy. The CDR3 reads CASSPDGEAYEQYF. CDR3 nucleotides: TGCGCCAGCAGCCCCGACGGGGAAGCCTACGAGCAGTACTTC.